The 21 T cell receptor beta chains reported below all come from one sample, sequenced in a study of T-cell reconstitution after alpha-beta-depleted transplantation in children. Researchers prepared the TCRbeta library using unique molecular identifiers, the study reports. TCRdb reanalysed the PCR reads using MiXCR and keeps one entry per CDR3 protein. Altogether fewer than 450,000 distinct CDR3 sequences are present, 15% to 20% being singletons, with the ten largest covering about 41%. The material was PBMCs, mostly from graft donor cells, obtained 360 days after TCRalphabeta/CD19-depleted stem cell transplant. The receptors here all came from a male patient between 2 and 15 years old who had a stem cell transplant for acute lymphoblastic leukemia, so the T cells may come from the graft donor.

J is TRBJ2-7 and V is TRBV20-1; D uncertain. This CDR3 comprises 13 residues. Germline V gene lookup returns CDR1 DFQATT and CDR2 SNEGSKA (reference sequence). V lost 6 bases to trimming and J lost 3 bases, with 15 bases between them. The CDR3 nucleotides read TGCAGTGCGACGGACCCCACGGACTACGAGCAGTACTTC. It specifies CSATDPTDYEQYF.

This clonotype was picked up many times. Its ends do not fully match the called genes, so a read error is possible. This sequence joins TRBV9 and TRBJ1-2; no clear D gene. This CDR3 region has 11 residues. Germline V CDR1 and CDR2: SGDLS, YYNGEE. The CDR3 here is CASSVGSGYAF. DNA for the CDR3: TGTGCCAGCAGCGTTGGGAGCGGCTACGCCTTC.

V and J are TRBV12-3 or TRBV12-4 and TRBJ2-1, with TRBD2 as a possible D gene (5 bases). The CDR3 sequence is 18 residues long. CDR3 residues: CTISLGGIWRRSYNEQFF. CDR3 nucleotides: TGTACCATCAGTTTAGGAGGTATTTGGAGGCGATCCTACAATGAGCAGTTCTTC.

This clonotype was recorded many times. This chain joins TRBV12-3 or TRBV12-4 and TRBJ2-2; D is unresolved. With 5 bases removed from V and 5 bases from J, the gap between germline ends came to 6 bases. This CDR3 has 12 residues. CDR3 coding DNA: TGTGCCAGCAGTCCTCCTACCGGGGAGCTGTTTTTT. As protein: CASSPPTGELFF.

This clonotype was counted between two and nine times. This chain joins TRBV10-2 and TRBJ2-7; the D gene is possibly TRBD2 (6 bases). Trimming shortened V by 3 bases and J by 12 bases, and 24 bases separated the two germline ends. CDR1 is WSHSY, CDR2 SAAADI, per germline. This CDR3 contains 15 residues. The CDR3 nucleotides are TGCGCCAGCAGTGACCAGACCCCGGGAGAACACGTGGGGTACTTC. The encoded protein is CASSDQTPGEHVGYF.

Many counts were recorded for this clonotype. This chain uses TRBV5-1 with TRBJ2-7, with a possible D match to TRBD1 (5 bases). Germline V CDR1 and CDR2: SGHRS, YFSETQ. CDR3 size: 13 residues. V lost 4 bases to trimming and J lost 2 bases, with 10 bases between them. The CDR3 reads CASSPQGTYEQYF. Written as DNA, the CDR3 is TGCGCCAGCAGCCCTCAGGGTACCTACGAGCAGTACTTC.

This clonotype showed up many times. The V gene is TRBV20-1, the J gene TRBJ2-1; D uncertain. V shed 1 base and J shed 0 bases, with 4 bases lying between them. Germline V gene sequence: CDR1 DFQATT, CDR2 SNEGSKA (reference sequence). The CDR3 is made up of 13 amino acids. The CDR3 DNA follows: TGCAGTGCTAGAGGGGACTCCTACAATGAGCAGTTCTTC. Its protein product is CSARGDSYNEQFF.

The rearrangement joins TRBV6-5 to TRBJ2-5, with D possibly matching TRBD1 (5 bases). CDR1 and CDR2 from the germline V gene are MNHEY and SVGAGI. This CDR3 spans 14 amino acids. V lost 2 bases and J lost 5, with 12 bases in between. This CDR3 is CASSYEGEWETQYF. CDR3 coding DNA: TGTGCCAGCAGTTACGAAGGGGAATGGGAGACCCAGTACTTC.

This rearrangement joins TRBV28 to TRBJ1-5, with 8 bases aligning to TRBD1. The germline V gene has CDR1 MDHEN and CDR2 SYDVKM. V dropped 1 base and J dropped 6; count of bases not matched to a gene: 5. This CDR3 is built from 15 residues. CDR3 sequence: CASSLSTGGSQPQHF. CDR3 coding DNA: TGTGCCAGCAGTTTATCAACAGGGGGAAGTCAGCCCCAGCATTTT. Looking up the rest from reference TRBV28 and TRBJ1-5 gives the full variable domain: DVKVTQSSRYLVKRTGEKVFLECVQDMDHENMFWYRQDPGLGLRLIYFSYDVKMKEKGDIPEGYSVSREKKERFSLILESASTNQTSMYLCASSLSTGGSQPQHFGDGTRLSIL.

The V call is TRBV28, the J call TRBJ2-5; the match to TRBD2 covers 7 bases. Germline lookup yields CDR1 MDHEN and CDR2 SYDVKM. The J segment lost 3 bases and the V segment lost 3 bases, leaving 7 bases of the junction unmatched. The CDR3 is made up of 15 amino acids. As DNA, the CDR3 is TGTGCCAGCAGTTTCCAGCGGGATGGGGAAGAGACCCAGTACTTC. As protein: CASSFQRDGEETQYF. Full variable domain (outside the CDR3, taken from reference TRBV28 and TRBJ2-5): DVKVTQSSRYLVKRTGEKVFLECVQDMDHENMFWYRQDPGLGLRLIYFSYDVKMKEKGDIPEGYSVSREKKERFSLILESASTNQTSMYLCASSFQRDGEETQYFGPGTRLLVL.

This clonotype was picked up a small number of times. The chain carries TRBV20-1 and TRBJ2-3, with D tentatively TRBD1 or TRBD2 (5 bases each). V lost 8 bases and J lost 7, with 19 bases in between. The CDR3 totals 13 residues. CDR1 DFQATT and CDR2 SNEGSKA come from the germline V gene (reference sequence). CDR3 region: CSTGPTGTNTQYF. Here the CDR3 DNA reads TGCAGTACGGGACCTACCGGAACAAATACGCAGTATTTT.

This clonotype came up a few times. The chain is built from TRBV28 and TRBJ2-7, with 7 bases lining up with TRBD1. This CDR3 has 18 amino acids. From germline, CDR1 is MDHEN and CDR2 SYDVKM. After removal of 6 bases from V and 2 bases from J, the junction contained 19 bases not matched to a gene. The DNA of the CDR3 is TGTGCCAGCAGGCGACAGGGTCTTATTGGCACTCACACCTACGAGCAGTACTTC. Translating it yields CASRRQGLIGTHTYEQYF. Complete variable domain (other parts from reference TRBV28 and TRBJ2-7): DVKVTQSSRYLVKRTGEKVFLECVQDMDHENMFWYRQDPGLGLRLIYFSYDVKMKEKGDIPEGYSVSREKKERFSLILESASTNQTSMYLCASRRQGLIGTHTYEQYFGPGTRLTVT.

This clonotype was detected only a few times. The genes are TRBV7-9 and TRBJ1-1; possible D gene TRBD1, 6 bases. In germline, CDR1 is SEHNR, CDR2 FQNEAQ (reference sequence). This CDR3 spans 15 amino acids. Trimming removed 0 bases from V and 4 bases from J, with 12 bases in between. As DNA, the CDR3 is TGTGCCAGCAGCTTAGCGCCACAGGGAAGCACTGAAGCTTTCTTT. This gives the protein CASSLAPQGSTEAFF.

This clonotype has just a few counts. The chain uses TRBV27 and TRBJ2-7; 10 bases align to TRBD2. This CDR3 has 18 amino acids. Germline CDR1 reads MNHEY; CDR2 reads SMNVEV (reference sequence). With 2 bases clipped from V and 6 bases from J, the junction kept 16 bases outside the gene matches. This chain's CDR3 is CASSLLGPGGLAATEQYF. The CDR3 DNA reads TGTGCCAGCAGTTTACTGGGGCCGGGTGGACTAGCGGCCACCGAGCAGTACTTC.

This chain links TRBV2 with TRBJ1-2; 11 bases are shared with TRBD1. CDR1 is SNHLY, CDR2 FYNNEI, per germline. V lost 1 base and J lost 6; bases outside the gene matches: 4. The CDR3 length is 15 residues. This CDR3 is CASSEGGGQGDGYTF. CDR3 sequence (DNA): TGTGCCAGCAGTGAAGGTGGGGGACAGGGGGATGGCTACACCTTC.

This clonotype occurred many times. The chain employs TRBV7-2 and TRBJ2-7; D gene uncertain. This CDR3 spans 13 amino acids. Per germline, CDR1 SGHTA and CDR2 FQGNSA. The V end was cut by 3 bases, the J end by 0 bases, with 6 bases between. CDR3 sequence (DNA): TGTGCCAGCAGCTTCAAGTCCTCCTACGAGCAGTACTTC. It yields the protein CASSFKSSYEQYF.

The gene calls are TRBV9 and TRBJ2-1; TRBD2 agrees at 11 bases. CDR1 and CDR2 from the germline V gene are SGDLS and YYNGEE. Trimming took 0 bases from V and 0 from J; bases not matched to a gene: 8. This CDR3 spans 19 amino acids. CDR3 region: CASSVGELAGVGSYNEQFF. The CDR3 DNA sequence: TGTGCCAGCAGCGTAGGGGAACTAGCGGGAGTGGGCTCCTACAATGAGCAGTTCTTC.

This clonotype came up many times. The chain couples TRBV29-1 to TRBJ2-3; 7 nucleotides match TRBD2. This CDR3 comprises 19 residues. V was clipped by 3 bases and J by 2 bases; unmatched bases: 20. Germline V gene lookup returns CDR1 SQVTM and CDR2 ANQGSEA. The CDR3 DNA reads as TGCAGCGTTGATGGGTTGAGACTTCTAGCGGAGGGCTCCACAGATACGCAGTATTTT. Amino acids: CSVDGLRLLAEGSTDTQYF.

This clonotype was seen at least ten times. CDR3 in DNA: TGCGCCAGCAGCCAAGGGTCCGCTAGCTCCTACGAGCAGTACTTC. Translation: CASSQGSASSYEQYF. The chain recombines TRBV4-1 with TRBJ2-7; D gene unclear. The V and J ends lost 1 base and 0 bases respectively, with 10 bases between them. The CDR3 contains 15 residues. CDR1 and CDR2 from the germline V gene are MGHRA and YSYEKL.

This clonotype has just a few counts. The V and J genes are TRBV12-3 or TRBV12-4 and TRBJ2-7; 9 positions agree with TRBD2. The J segment lost 2 bases and the V segment lost 7 bases, leaving 9 bases of the junction unmatched. There are 15 residues in the CDR3. The CDR3 sequence is CASTLGLAGPYEQYF. CDR3 DNA: TGTGCCAGCACTCTAGGGCTAGCGGGGCCCTACGAGCAGTACTTC.

V is TRBV11-2 and J is TRBJ1-6; the D gene is possibly TRBD1 (5 bases). The germline V and J ends were trimmed by 3 bases and 10 bases, with 10 bases remaining between them. This CDR3 has 13 amino acids. In germline, CDR1 is SGHAT, CDR2 FQNNGV. Here the CDR3 reads CASSLGVGSPLHF. The DNA of the CDR3 is TGTGCCAGCAGCTTGGGGGTTGGGTCACCCCTCCACTTT.